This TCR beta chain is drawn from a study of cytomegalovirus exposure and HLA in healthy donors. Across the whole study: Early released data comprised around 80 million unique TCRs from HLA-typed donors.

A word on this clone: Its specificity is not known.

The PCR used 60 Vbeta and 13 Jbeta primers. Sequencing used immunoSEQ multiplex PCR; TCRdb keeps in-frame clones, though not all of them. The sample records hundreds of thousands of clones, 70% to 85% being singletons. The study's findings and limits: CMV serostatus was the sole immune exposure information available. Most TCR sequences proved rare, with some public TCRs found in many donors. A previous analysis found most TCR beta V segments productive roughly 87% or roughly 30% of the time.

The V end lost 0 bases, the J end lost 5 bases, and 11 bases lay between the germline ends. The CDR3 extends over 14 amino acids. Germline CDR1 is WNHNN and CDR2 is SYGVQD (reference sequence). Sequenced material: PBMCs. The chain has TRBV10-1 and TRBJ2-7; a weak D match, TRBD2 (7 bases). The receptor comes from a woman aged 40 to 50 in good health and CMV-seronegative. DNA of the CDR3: TGCGCCAGCAGTGAGTCGAGGGGGGGTCACGAGCAGTACTTC. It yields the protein CASSESRGGHEQYF.